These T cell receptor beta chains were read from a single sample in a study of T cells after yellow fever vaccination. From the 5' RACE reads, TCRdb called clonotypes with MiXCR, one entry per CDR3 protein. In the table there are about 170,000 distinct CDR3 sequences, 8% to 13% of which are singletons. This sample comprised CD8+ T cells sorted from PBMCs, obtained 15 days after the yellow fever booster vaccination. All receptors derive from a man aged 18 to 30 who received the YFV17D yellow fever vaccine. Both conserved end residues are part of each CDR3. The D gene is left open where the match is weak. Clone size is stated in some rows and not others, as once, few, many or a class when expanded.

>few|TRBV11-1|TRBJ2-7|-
TGTGCCAGCAGCCCGACCAAGGACACGCTCCGATCCTACGAGCAGTACTTC
CASSPTKDTLRSYEQYF
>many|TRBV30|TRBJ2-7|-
TGTGCCTGGGCGACGGGAGATCTCTACGAGCAGTACTTC
CAWATGDLYEQYF
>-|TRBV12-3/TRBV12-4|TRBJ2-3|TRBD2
TGTGCCAGCAGTTATAGCGGGGGGGGAGAAGATACGCAGTATTTT
CASSYSGGGEDTQYF
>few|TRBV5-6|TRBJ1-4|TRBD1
TGTGCCAGCAGCACCTGGACAGGGGAAGGGGAAAAACTGTTTTTT
CASSTWTGEGEKLFF
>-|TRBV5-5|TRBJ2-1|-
TGTGCCAGCAGCTTTGGGTCTTACTACAATGAGCAGTTCTTC
CASSFGSYYNEQFF
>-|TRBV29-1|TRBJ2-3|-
TGCAGCGTTGAACGAGCTTTTCCAAGCACAGATACGCAGTATTTT
CSVERAFPSTDTQYF
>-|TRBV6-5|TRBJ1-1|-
TGTGCCAGCAGTACCGTTGGGCGTAGAGGCGCTGAAGCTTTCTTT
CASSTVGRRGAEAFF
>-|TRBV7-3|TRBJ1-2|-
TGTGCCAGCAGCCCCGGACGGACTAATAACTATGGCTACACCTTC
CASSPGRTNNYGYTF
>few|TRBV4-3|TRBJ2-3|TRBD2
TGCGCCAGCAGCTCGGGACTAGCGTCGGATACGCAGTATTTT
CASSSGLASDTQYF
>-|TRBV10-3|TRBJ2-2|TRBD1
TGTGCCATCAGTGTAAGGGGACAGGGCGCCGGGGAGCTGTTTTTT
CAISVRGQGAGELFF
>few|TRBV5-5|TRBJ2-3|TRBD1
TGTGCCAGCTACACAGGGGCCAGGAGAACAGATACGCAGTATTTT
CASYTGARRTDTQYF
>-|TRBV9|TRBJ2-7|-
TGTGCCAGCAGCGCTGGTCCGGGTCCTACTTACGAGCAGTACTTC
CASSAGPGPTYEQYF
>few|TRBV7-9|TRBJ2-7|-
TGTGCCAGCAGCTCGCCGGGACAACCCACGATGGAGCAGTACTTC
CASSSPGQPTMEQYF
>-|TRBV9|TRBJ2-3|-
TGTGCCAGCAGCGCACAACCGGACGATACGCAGTATTTT
CASSAQPDDTQYF
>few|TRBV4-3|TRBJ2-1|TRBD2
TGCGCCAGCAGCCAAGAGAAACTAGCGGGGAGAACCTACAATGAGCAGTTCTTC
CASSQEKLAGRTYNEQFF
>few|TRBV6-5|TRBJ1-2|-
TGTGCCAGCAGTTACTCGATCGCCTCCTCTCTTAACTATGGCTACACCTTC
CASSYSIASSLNYGYTF
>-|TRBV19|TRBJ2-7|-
TGTGCCAGTAGTTCGAGGCAGGGGCATTTCTACGAGCAGTACTTC
CASSSRQGHFYEQYF
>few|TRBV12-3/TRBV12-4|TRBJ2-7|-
TGTGCCAGCAGTGCGAATCCGGGTAGCTCCTACGAGCAGTACTTC
CASSANPGSSYEQYF
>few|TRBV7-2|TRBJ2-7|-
TGTGCCAGCAGCTTAGATTGGGACTCCTACGAGCAGTACTTC
CASSLDWDSYEQYF
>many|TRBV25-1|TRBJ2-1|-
TGTGCCACCGAGGGGGGTTTTCATGAGCAGTTCTTC
CATEGGFHEQFF
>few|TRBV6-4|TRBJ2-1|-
TGTGCCAGCAAACCACACTGGATGGACGCATACAATGAGCAGTTCTTC
CASKPHWMDAYNEQFF
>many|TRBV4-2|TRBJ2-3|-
TGTGCCAGCAGCCACCCAGAGGGTTCGGATACGCAGTATTTT
CASSHPEGSDTQYF
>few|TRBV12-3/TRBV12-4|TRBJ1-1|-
TGTGCCAGCAGTTTATATTCAGGGACGGGGAACACTGAAGCTTTCTTT
CASSLYSGTGNTEAFF
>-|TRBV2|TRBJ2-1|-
TGTGCCAGCAGTATTGGGGTGGGGAGCTACAATGAGCAGTTCTTC
CASSIGVGSYNEQFF
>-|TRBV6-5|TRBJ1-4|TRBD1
TGTGCCAGCAGTTCGGGACAGGGGGCAACTAATGAAAAACTGTTTTTT
CASSSGQGATNEKLFF
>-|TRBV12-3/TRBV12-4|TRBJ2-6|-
TGTGCCACCTTTGGGGCCAACGTCCTGACTTTC
CATFGANVLTF
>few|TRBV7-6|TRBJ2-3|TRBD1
TGTGCCAGCAGCTCGGGACAGGGGCTCGATACGCAGTATTTT
CASSSGQGLDTQYF
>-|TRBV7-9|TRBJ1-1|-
TGTGCCAGCAGCCTTGGGGGGGGAGCTTTCTTT
CASSLGGGAFF
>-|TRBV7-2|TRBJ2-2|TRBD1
TGTGCCAGCAGCTTAGACAGGGGGCTCGGCGGGGAGCTGTTTTTT
CASSLDRGLGGELFF
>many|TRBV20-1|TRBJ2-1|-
TGCAGTGCTAGAGATTACCGGGGGCGGGAATATGAGCAGTTCTTC
CSARDYRGREYEQFF
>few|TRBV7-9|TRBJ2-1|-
TGTGCCAGCAGCCCAGAGGTCGGCAGCTATTACAATGAGCAGTTCTTC
CASSPEVGSYYNEQFF
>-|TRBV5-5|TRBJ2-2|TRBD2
TGTGCCACGACCAAGACTAGCCTTTTCGGGGAGCTGTTTTTT
CATTKTSLFGELFF
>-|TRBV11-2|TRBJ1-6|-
TGTGCCAGCAGATGGACGGCTTTAGGGTCACCCCTCCACTTT
CASRWTALGSPLHF
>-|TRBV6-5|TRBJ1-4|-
TGTGCCAGCAGTTACTCGACGTACATCAGAGAAAAACTGTTTTTT
CASSYSTYIREKLFF
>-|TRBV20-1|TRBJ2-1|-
TGCAGTGCTTTATACGCGGAGGGGAATGAGCAGTTCTTC
CSALYAEGNEQFF
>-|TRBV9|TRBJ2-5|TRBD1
TGTGCCAGCAGCGTATCAGGGGGAAAAGAGACCCAGTACTTC
CASSVSGGKETQYF
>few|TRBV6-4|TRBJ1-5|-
TGTGCCAGCAATTGGACACCCTATCAGCCCCAGCATTTT
CASNWTPYQPQHF
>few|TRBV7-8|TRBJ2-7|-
TGTGCCAGCAGCTTAGATAGAGAACAACTAGGTTACGAGCAGTACTTC
CASSLDREQLGYEQYF
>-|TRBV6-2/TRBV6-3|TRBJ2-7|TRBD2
TGTGCCAGCAGTTACGGCGGGGGGGTCCCCTACGAGCAGTACTTC
CASSYGGGVPYEQYF
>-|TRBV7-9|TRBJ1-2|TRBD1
TGTGCCAGCAGCGACGCCGACAGGGCCTATGGCTACACCTTC
CASSDADRAYGYTF
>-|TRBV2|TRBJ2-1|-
TGTGCCAGCAGTGAGGGGGCCTACAATGAGCAGTTCTTC
CASSEGAYNEQFF
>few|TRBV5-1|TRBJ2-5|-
TGCGCCAGCATGACGACACTTACGGAGACCCAGTACTTC
CASMTTLTETQYF
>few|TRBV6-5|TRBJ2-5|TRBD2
TGTGCCAGCAGTTCCACAATCGGACTAGCGGGGAGGCGAGAGACCCAGTACTTC
CASSSTIGLAGRRETQYF
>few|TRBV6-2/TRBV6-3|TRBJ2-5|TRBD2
TGTGCCAGCAGTTACTCGGGAGGGGTAGAGACCCAGTACTTC
CASSYSGGVETQYF